This TCR beta chain appears in the sequencing data of a study of CD8+ T cells in alopecia areata. V lost 4 bases, J lost 6 bases, and 5 bases lay in between. The CDR3 extends over 11 amino acids. Germline CDR1 is SGHDT and CDR2 is YYEEEE. A word on this clone: Its antigen is unidentified.

CD4+ and CD8+ T cells were sorted from PBMCs stained for CD3, CD4 and CD8. Findings of the study overall: Sequences from scalp samples also cover resident alphabeta T cells of normal skin.

Investigators isolated RNA and reverse transcribed it into cDNA to act as the sequencing template. Profiling relied on immunoSEQ multiplex PCR, and the TCRdb table lists in-frame clones only, not all of them. The sample shows roughly 140,000 clones, more than 45% of them seen only once. This chain links TRBV5-6 with TRBJ2-1, with D unclear. The source material was CD8+ T cells sorted from blood, sampled at week 0. This clonotype originated in a human donor with alopecia areata. Written as DNA, the CDR3 is TGTGCCAGCAGCAAGGTCAATGAGCAGTTCTTC. Encoded protein: CASSKVNEQFF.